These T cell receptor beta chains were read from a single sample in a study of blood T cell repertoires in COVID-19. TCRdb's table, derived via immunoSEQ multiplex PCR, lists solely in-frame clones and lacks some. This table has approximately 70,000 clones, roughly nine tenths appearing once. The sequenced sample was peripheral blood. These receptor sequences come from a man aged 45 to 65 with COVID-19, enrolled during active disease. Both conserved end residues are part of each CDR3. The order of the fields is V gene, clone size, J gene, D gene, CDR3 DNA, CDR3 protein. D genes are given only for firm matches. For some rows the clone size is stated as once, few or many, or as a class when expanded; others skip it.

V gene: TRBV7-8
clone size: NA
J gene: TRBJ2-3
D gene: NA
CDR3 DNA: TGTGCCAGCAGCTTAGGTCCAACAGATACGCAGTATTTT
CDR3 protein: CASSLGPTDTQYF

V gene: TRBV28
clone size: NA
J gene: TRBJ2-7
D gene: NA
CDR3 DNA: TGTGCCAGCTCACTTGCCCCCCCCCACGAGCAGTACTTC
CDR3 protein: CASSLAPPHEQYF

V gene: TRBV5-1
clone size: NA
J gene: TRBJ2-2
D gene: NA
CDR3 DNA: TGCGCCAGCAGCTTGGAAGGATCCGGCCGGGACACCGGGGAGCTGTTTTTT
CDR3 protein: CASSLEGSGRDTGELFF

V gene: TRBV30
clone size: NA
J gene: TRBJ1-5
D gene: NA
CDR3 DNA: TGTGCCTGGAGTGGATCAGGGAACGGCCAGCCCCAGCATTTT
CDR3 protein: CAWSGSGNGQPQHF

V gene: TRBV9
clone size: once
J gene: TRBJ2-1
D gene: TRBD2
CDR3 DNA: TGTGCCAGCAGCGTAGAGGGAGGGGAACAGTTCTTC
CDR3 protein: CASSVEGGEQFF

V gene: TRBV6-2/TRBV6-3
clone size: few
J gene: TRBJ2-7
D gene: TRBD1
CDR3 DNA: TGTGCCAGCAGTTACTCGACAGGGGGAGCATTAGAGCAGTACTTC
CDR3 protein: CASSYSTGGALEQYF

V gene: TRBV6-1
clone size: NA
J gene: TRBJ1-3
D gene: TRBD1
CDR3 DNA: TGTGCCAGCAGTGAAGCGGGACAGGAGGGAAACACCATATATTTT
CDR3 protein: CASSEAGQEGNTIYF

V gene: TRBV7-8
clone size: NA
J gene: TRBJ2-2
D gene: NA
CDR3 DNA: TGTGCCAGCAGCTTAGCCTTCGCGGATTGGAGCACCGGGGAGCTGTTTTTT
CDR3 protein: CASSLAFADWSTGELFF

V gene: TRBV19
clone size: once
J gene: TRBJ2-7
D gene: NA
CDR3 DNA: TGTGCCAGTAGTATTTCAATGGGAGGACCCTACGAGCAGTACTTC
CDR3 protein: CASSISMGGPYEQYF

V gene: TRBV7-2
clone size: NA
J gene: TRBJ1-4
D gene: NA
CDR3 DNA: TGTGCCAGCAGCTTAGTAGGGGTGGGAAAACTGTTTTTT
CDR3 protein: CASSLVGVGKLFF

V gene: TRBV30
clone size: NA
J gene: TRBJ2-5
D gene: TRBD1
CDR3 DNA: TGTGCCTGGAGTGTATTAGGGGGCGTAGAGACCCAGTACTTC
CDR3 protein: CAWSVLGGVETQYF

V gene: TRBV28
clone size: NA
J gene: TRBJ2-1
D gene: TRBD2
CDR3 DNA: TGTGCCAGCAGTTTATTAGGGACTAGCGGGAATAGTGAGCAGTTCTTC
CDR3 protein: CASSLLGTSGNSEQFF

V gene: TRBV5-5
clone size: NA
J gene: TRBJ2-5
D gene: NA
CDR3 DNA: TGTGCCAGCAGCTTGGCCCTGCGACTGCCCCAAGAGACCCAGTACTTC
CDR3 protein: CASSLALRLPQETQYF

V gene: TRBV28
clone size: NA
J gene: TRBJ1-1
D gene: NA
CDR3 DNA: TGTGCCAGCAGCCCTCCAATTAGGGGTCGGAACACTGAAGCTTTCTTT
CDR3 protein: CASSPPIRGRNTEAFF

V gene: TRBV11-2
clone size: NA
J gene: TRBJ1-1
D gene: NA
CDR3 DNA: TGTGCCAGCAGCTTCGAGCAGGCGAACGCTGAAGCTTTCTTT
CDR3 protein: CASSFEQANAEAFF

V gene: TRBV7-3
clone size: few
J gene: TRBJ2-2
D gene: NA
CDR3 DNA: TGTGCCAGCAACACTCCGCCAGGGGGGGAGCTGTTTTTT
CDR3 protein: CASNTPPGGELFF

V gene: TRBV29-1
clone size: NA
J gene: TRBJ2-3
D gene: NA
CDR3 DNA: TGCAGCGTTGGGTCCGCTATCACAGATACGCAGTATTTT
CDR3 protein: CSVGSAITDTQYF

V gene: TRBV7-9
clone size: NA
J gene: TRBJ2-1
D gene: TRBD2
CDR3 DNA: TGTGCCAGCAGCGCCGGACTAGCGTCCTACAATGAGCAGTTCTTC
CDR3 protein: CASSAGLASYNEQFF

V gene: TRBV24-1
clone size: NA
J gene: TRBJ2-5
D gene: NA
CDR3 DNA: TGTGCCACCAGTGACCCCAGGGATATGGAGACCCAGTACTTC
CDR3 protein: CATSDPRDMETQYF

V gene: TRBV18
clone size: NA
J gene: TRBJ1-1
D gene: TRBD1
CDR3 DNA: TGTGCCAGCTCATCAGGGGGGTTGAACACTGAAGCTTTCTTT
CDR3 protein: CASSSGGLNTEAFF

V gene: TRBV6-2/TRBV6-3
clone size: NA
J gene: TRBJ2-5
D gene: NA
CDR3 DNA: TGTGCCAGCAGTTCTGGCAGGGGGGAAGGAGAGACCCAGTACTTC
CDR3 protein: CASSSGRGEGETQYF

V gene: TRBV21-1
clone size: NA
J gene: TRBJ2-5
D gene: NA
CDR3 DNA: TGTGCCAGCAGCAATCTCGACAACGGGACTAGCGGAGAGACCCAGTACTTC
CDR3 protein: CASSNLDNGTSGETQYF

V gene: TRBV5-5
clone size: NA
J gene: TRBJ1-5
D gene: TRBD1
CDR3 DNA: TGTGCCAGCAGCTTGGACAGGGGGGACAATCAGCCCCAGCATTTT
CDR3 protein: CASSLDRGDNQPQHF

V gene: TRBV15
clone size: NA
J gene: TRBJ2-5
D gene: NA
CDR3 DNA: TGTGCCACCAGCAGAGTCAGGGGCCAAGAGACCCAGTACTTC
CDR3 protein: CATSRVRGQETQYF

V gene: TRBV27
clone size: NA
J gene: TRBJ2-3
D gene: TRBD2
CDR3 DNA: TGTGCCAGCAGTCGATATATCACTAGCGGAAACACAGATACGCAGTATTTT
CDR3 protein: CASSRYITSGNTDTQYF

V gene: TRBV25-1
clone size: NA
J gene: TRBJ2-3
D gene: NA
CDR3 DNA: TGTGCCAGCAGTTCAGATACAGATACGCAGTATTTT
CDR3 protein: CASSSDTDTQYF

V gene: TRBV19
clone size: NA
J gene: TRBJ2-5
D gene: TRBD1
CDR3 DNA: TGTGCCAGTAGTCGCCGTCGGACAGGGTCGGGGCAAGAGACCCAGTACTTC
CDR3 protein: CASSRRRTGSGQETQYF

V gene: TRBV5-1
clone size: NA
J gene: TRBJ1-6
D gene: NA
CDR3 DNA: TGCGCCAGCAGCTTCCGACCCGGGACGGATTCCGGGAGCAATTCACCCCTCCACTTT
CDR3 protein: CASSFRPGTDSGSNSPLHF

V gene: TRBV6-6
clone size: NA
J gene: TRBJ2-1
D gene: NA
CDR3 DNA: TGTGCCAGCAGTCGTAGGACAGGGGTTACTAGCGGGATCAATGAGCAGTTCTTC
CDR3 protein: CASSRRTGVTSGINEQFF

V gene: TRBV19
clone size: NA
J gene: TRBJ2-1
D gene: NA
CDR3 DNA: TGTGCCAGTAGTATGTCGGAGAATAATGAGCAGTTCTTC
CDR3 protein: CASSMSENNEQFF

V gene: TRBV6-4
clone size: NA
J gene: TRBJ2-2
D gene: TRBD2
CDR3 DNA: TGTGCCAGCAGTGACCTAGCGGGAGGGACCACCGGGGAGCTGTTTTTT
CDR3 protein: CASSDLAGGTTGELFF

V gene: TRBV5-6
clone size: NA
J gene: TRBJ1-4
D gene: NA
CDR3 DNA: TGTGCCAGCAGCTGGGGCGATGCAGGGGAAAAACTGTTTTTT
CDR3 protein: CASSWGDAGEKLFF

V gene: TRBV10-3
clone size: NA
J gene: TRBJ2-2
D gene: NA
CDR3 DNA: TGTGCCATCAGCTGGTCAGGCACCGCGAACACCGGGGAGCTGTTTTTT
CDR3 protein: CAISWSGTANTGELFF

V gene: TRBV7-2
clone size: NA
J gene: TRBJ2-5
D gene: TRBD1
CDR3 DNA: TGTGCCAGCAGCTTAGCGCTAGACAGGGCGGCATGGACCCAGTACTTC
CDR3 protein: CASSLALDRAAWTQYF

V gene: TRBV18
clone size: NA
J gene: TRBJ2-1
D gene: TRBD1
CDR3 DNA: TGTGCCAGCTCACCAGGGACAGGGGGGACAAGTGAGCAGTTCTTC
CDR3 protein: CASSPGTGGTSEQFF

V gene: TRBV7-9
clone size: NA
J gene: TRBJ2-5
D gene: TRBD2
CDR3 DNA: TGTGCCAGCAGCTTAGGGGGAGGGGAGACCCAGTACTTC
CDR3 protein: CASSLGGGETQYF

V gene: TRBV27
clone size: NA
J gene: TRBJ2-5
D gene: TRBD2
CDR3 DNA: TGTGCCAGCAGTTTAAAACTAGCGGACGGAGAGACCCAGTACTTC
CDR3 protein: CASSLKLADGETQYF

V gene: TRBV2
clone size: NA
J gene: TRBJ2-5
D gene: NA
CDR3 DNA: TGTGCCAGCAGCTTCACCGGACAGAAAGGGGAGACCCAGTACTTC
CDR3 protein: CASSFTGQKGETQYF

V gene: TRBV4-2
clone size: few
J gene: TRBJ2-7
D gene: TRBD2
CDR3 DNA: TGTGCCAGCAGCCAAGATCGATCCGGGACTAGCGGCTACGAGCAGTACTTC
CDR3 protein: CASSQDRSGTSGYEQYF

V gene: TRBV2
clone size: NA
J gene: TRBJ1-6
D gene: TRBD1
CDR3 DNA: TGTGCCAGCAGATTAACAGGGGGTAATTCACCCCTCCACTTT
CDR3 protein: CASRLTGGNSPLHF

V gene: TRBV29-1
clone size: NA
J gene: TRBJ2-5
D gene: NA
CDR3 DNA: TGCAGCGGTAACAGGGAGTGGGAGACCCAGTACTTC
CDR3 protein: CSGNREWETQYF